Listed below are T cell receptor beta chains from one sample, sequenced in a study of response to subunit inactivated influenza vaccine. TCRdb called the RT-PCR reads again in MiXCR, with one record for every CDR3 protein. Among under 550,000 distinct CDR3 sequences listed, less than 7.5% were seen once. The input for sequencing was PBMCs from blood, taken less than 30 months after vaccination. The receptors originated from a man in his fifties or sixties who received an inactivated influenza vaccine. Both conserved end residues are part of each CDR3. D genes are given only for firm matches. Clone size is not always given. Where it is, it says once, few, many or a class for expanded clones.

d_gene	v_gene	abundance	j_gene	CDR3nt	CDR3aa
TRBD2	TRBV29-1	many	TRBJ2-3	TGCAGCGTTGTACTAGCGGGGGGGCCCACAGATACGCAGTATTTT	CSVVLAGGPTDTQYF
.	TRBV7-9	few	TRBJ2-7	TGTGCCAGCAGCCGATGGGGTGGAGGGGGCTTCCACGAGCAGTACTTC	CASSRWGGGGFHEQYF
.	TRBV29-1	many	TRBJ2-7	TGCAGCGTAGTTTTGACAGGTCCTCGGGCCTACGAGCAGTACTTC	CSVVLTGPRAYEQYF
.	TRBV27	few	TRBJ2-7	TGTGCCAGCAGTTTAGAGGGGGTCAAAACCTACGAGCAGTACTTC	CASSLEGVKTYEQYF
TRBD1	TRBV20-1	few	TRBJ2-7	TGCAGTGCTTCCGACAGGGGGCGTTACGAGCAGTACTTC	CSASDRGRYEQYF
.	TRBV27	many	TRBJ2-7	TGTGCCAGCAGCCCCAGTGAGGGCGGGGAGCAGTACTTC	CASSPSEGGEQYF
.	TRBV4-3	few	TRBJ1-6	TGCGCCAGCAGCCAAGAGATAGACCGAGGGTCACCCCTCCACTTT	CASSQEIDRGSPLHF
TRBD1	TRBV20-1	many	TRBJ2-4	TGCAGTGCTAGGGACAGGGCAAGGAACATTCAGTACTTC	CSARDRARNIQYF
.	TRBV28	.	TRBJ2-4	TGTGCCAGCAGTCTAACGGCCAGCACGGTTCAGTACTTC	CASSLTASTVQYF
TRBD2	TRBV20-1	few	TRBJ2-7	TGCAGTGCTAGAGACCGCCGCGGGGGATCCTACGAGCAGTACTTC	CSARDRRGGSYEQYF
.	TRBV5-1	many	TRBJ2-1	TGCGCCAGCAGCTCCCAGGGGATCTACAATGAGCAGTTCTTC	CASSSQGIYNEQFF
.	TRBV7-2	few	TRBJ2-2	TGTGCCAGCAGCTTAGGCCCCCCTCGTACGAACACCGGGGAGCTGTTTTTT	CASSLGPPRTNTGELFF
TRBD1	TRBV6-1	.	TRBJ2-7	TGTGCCAGCAGCTCGGGACAGTACTCCTACGAGCAGTACTTC	CASSSGQYSYEQYF